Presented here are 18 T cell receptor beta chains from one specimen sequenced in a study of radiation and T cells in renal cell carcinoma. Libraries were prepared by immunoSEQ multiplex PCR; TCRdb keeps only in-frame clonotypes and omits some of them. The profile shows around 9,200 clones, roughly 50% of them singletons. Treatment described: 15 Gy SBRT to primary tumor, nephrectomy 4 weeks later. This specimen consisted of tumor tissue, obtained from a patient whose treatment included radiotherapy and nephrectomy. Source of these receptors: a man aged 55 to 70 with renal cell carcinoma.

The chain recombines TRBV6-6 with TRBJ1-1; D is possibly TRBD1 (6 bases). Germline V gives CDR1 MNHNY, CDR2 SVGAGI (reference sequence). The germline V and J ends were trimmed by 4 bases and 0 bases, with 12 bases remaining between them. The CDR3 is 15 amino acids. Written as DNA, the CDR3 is TGTGCCAGCAGTTCTGTGGACAGTTTGAACACTGAAGCTTTCTTT. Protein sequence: CASSSVDSLNTEAFF.

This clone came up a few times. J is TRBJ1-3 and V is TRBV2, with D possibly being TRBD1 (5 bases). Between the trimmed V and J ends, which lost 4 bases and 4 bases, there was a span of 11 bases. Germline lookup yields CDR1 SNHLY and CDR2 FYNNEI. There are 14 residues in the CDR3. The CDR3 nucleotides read TGTGCCAGCAGTGCAGGGCGCGGGGGAAACACCATATATTTT. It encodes CASSAGRGGNTIYF.

CDR3 sequence reads: CASSWDRGADTQYF. As DNA, the CDR3 is TGTGCCAGCAGCTGGGACAGGGGAGCAGATACGCAGTATTTT. V usage is TRBV5-6 and J usage is TRBJ2-3, with TRBD1 identical over 10 bases. Unmatched junction bases numbered 2, after V lost 3 bases and J lost 4 bases. CDR3 size: 14 residues. Germline CDR1 reads SGHDT; CDR2 reads YYEEEE.

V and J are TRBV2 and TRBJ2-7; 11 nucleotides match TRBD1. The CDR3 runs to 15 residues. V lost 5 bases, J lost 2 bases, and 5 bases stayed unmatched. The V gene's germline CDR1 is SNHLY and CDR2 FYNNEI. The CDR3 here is CASSQGGQGAYEQYF. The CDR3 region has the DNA TGTGCCAGCAGTCAAGGGGGACAGGGGGCCTACGAGCAGTACTTC.

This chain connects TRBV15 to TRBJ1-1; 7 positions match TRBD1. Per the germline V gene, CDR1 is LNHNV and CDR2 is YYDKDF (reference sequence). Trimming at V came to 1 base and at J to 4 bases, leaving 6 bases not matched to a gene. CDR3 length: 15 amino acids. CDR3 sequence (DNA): TGTGCCACCAGCAGAGGGGCAGGGGGTGGCACTGAAGCTTTCTTT. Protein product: CATSRGAGGGTEAFF.

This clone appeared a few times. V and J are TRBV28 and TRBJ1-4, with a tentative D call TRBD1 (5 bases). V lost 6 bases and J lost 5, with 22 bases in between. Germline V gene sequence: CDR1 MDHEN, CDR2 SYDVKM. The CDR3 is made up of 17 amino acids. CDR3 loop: CASRLEGAPGKNEKLFF. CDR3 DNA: TGTGCCAGCAGGTTAGAAGGTGCCCCAGGGAAAAATGAAAAACTGTTTTTT.

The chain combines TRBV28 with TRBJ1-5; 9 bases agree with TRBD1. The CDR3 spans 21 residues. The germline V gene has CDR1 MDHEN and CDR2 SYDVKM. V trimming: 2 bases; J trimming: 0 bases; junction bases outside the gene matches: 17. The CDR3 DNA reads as TGTGCCAGCAGTTTAGCCCCGAGGTGGACAGGGGCTCTCTTTAGCAATCAGCCCCAGCATTTT. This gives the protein CASSLAPRWTGALFSNQPQHF. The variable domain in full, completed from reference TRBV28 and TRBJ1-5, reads DVKVTQSSRYLVKRTGEKVFLECVQDMDHENMFWYRQDPGLGLRLIYFSYDVKMKEKGDIPEGYSVSREKKERFSLILESASTNQTSMYLCASSLAPRWTGALFSNQPQHFGDGTRLSIL.

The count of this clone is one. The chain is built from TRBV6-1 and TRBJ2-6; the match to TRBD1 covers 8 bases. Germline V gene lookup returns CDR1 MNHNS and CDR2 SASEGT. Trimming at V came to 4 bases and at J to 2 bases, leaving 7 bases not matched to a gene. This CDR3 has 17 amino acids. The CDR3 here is CASSAGQGAAGANVLTF. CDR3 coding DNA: TGTGCCAGCAGTGCTGGACAGGGAGCGGCTGGGGCCAACGTCCTGACTTTC.

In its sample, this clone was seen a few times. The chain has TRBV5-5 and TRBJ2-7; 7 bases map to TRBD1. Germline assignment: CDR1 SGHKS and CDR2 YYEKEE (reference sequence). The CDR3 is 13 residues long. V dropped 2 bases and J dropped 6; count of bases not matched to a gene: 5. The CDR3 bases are TGTGCCAGCAGCTTTAGCTCAGGGGGCGAGCAGTACTTC. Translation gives CASSFSSGGEQYF.

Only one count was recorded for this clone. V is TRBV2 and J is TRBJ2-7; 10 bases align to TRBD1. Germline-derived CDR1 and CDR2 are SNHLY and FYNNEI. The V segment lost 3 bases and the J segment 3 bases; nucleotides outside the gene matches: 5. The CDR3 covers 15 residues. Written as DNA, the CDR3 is TGTGCCAGCAGTGAGGCCCGGGACAGGGGCTACGAGCAGTACTTC. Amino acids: CASSEARDRGYEQYF.

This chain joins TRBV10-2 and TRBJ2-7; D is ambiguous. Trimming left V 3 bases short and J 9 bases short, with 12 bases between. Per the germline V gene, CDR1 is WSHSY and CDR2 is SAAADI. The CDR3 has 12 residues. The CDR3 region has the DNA TGCGCCAGCAGTGAAGGCAGGTCCGTGCAGTACTTC. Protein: CASSEGRSVQYF.

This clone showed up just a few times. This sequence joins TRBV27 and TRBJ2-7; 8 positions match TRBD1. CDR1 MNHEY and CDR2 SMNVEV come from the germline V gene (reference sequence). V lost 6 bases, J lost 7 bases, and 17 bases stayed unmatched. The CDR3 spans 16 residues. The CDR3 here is CASRLRGQGSSQEQYF. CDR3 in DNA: TGTGCCAGCAGGCTCAGAGGACAGGGATCGTCTCAAGAGCAGTACTTC.

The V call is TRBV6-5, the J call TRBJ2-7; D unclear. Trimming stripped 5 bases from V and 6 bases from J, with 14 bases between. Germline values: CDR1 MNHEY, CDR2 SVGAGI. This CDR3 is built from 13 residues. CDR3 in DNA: TGTGCCAGCAGTACCGGGTTTCTCGGCGAGCAGTACTTC. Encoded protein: CASSTGFLGEQYF.

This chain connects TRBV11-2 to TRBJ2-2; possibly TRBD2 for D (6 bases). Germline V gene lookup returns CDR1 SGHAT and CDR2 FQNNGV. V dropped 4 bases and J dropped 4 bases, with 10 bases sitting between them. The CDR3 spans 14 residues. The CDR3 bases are TGTGCCAGCAGCTCGGGAGTAGCCACCGGGGAGCTGTTTTTT. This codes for CASSSGVATGELFF.

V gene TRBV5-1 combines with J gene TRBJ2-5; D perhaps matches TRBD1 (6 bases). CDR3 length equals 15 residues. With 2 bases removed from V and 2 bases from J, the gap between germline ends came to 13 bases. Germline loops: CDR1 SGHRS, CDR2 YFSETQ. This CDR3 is CASSLTPGQQETQYF. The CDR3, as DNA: TGCGCCAGCAGCTTAACCCCCGGACAGCAAGAGACCCAGTACTTC.

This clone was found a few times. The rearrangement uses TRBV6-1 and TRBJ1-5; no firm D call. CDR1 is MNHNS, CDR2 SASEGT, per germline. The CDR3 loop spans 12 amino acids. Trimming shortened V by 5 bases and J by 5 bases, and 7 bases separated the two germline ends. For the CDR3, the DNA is TGTGCCAGCAGTACCTACTATCAGCCCCAGCATTTT. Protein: CASSTYYQPQHF.

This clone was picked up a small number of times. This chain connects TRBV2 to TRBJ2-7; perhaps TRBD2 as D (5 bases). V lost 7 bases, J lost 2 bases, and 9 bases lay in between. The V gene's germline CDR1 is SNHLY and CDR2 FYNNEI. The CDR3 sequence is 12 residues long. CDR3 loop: CASTEGTYEQYF. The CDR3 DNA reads TGTGCCAGCACCGAGGGCACCTACGAGCAGTACTTC.

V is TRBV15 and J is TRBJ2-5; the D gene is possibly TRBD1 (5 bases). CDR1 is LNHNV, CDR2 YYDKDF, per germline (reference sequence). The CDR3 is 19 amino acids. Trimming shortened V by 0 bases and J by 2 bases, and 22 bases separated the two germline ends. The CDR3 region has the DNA TGTGCCACCAGCAGAGATTACGGCGACAGAGCGACCTTTCAAGAGACCCAGTACTTC. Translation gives CATSRDYGDRATFQETQYF. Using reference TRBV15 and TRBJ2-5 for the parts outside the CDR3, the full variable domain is DAMVIQNPRYQVTQFGKPVTLSCSQTLNHNVMYWYQQKSSQAPKLLFHYYDKDFNNEADTPDNFQSRRPNTSFCFLDIRSPGLGDTAMYLCATSRDYGDRATFQETQYFGPGTRLLVL.